This passage covers 19 T cell receptor beta chains from one sample sequenced in a study of blood T cell repertoires in COVID-19. Libraries were prepared by immunoSEQ multiplex PCR; TCRdb keeps only in-frame clonotypes and omits some of them. Counted here are a few hundred thousand clones, approximately 80% occurring once; the ten biggest clones make up 6% to 7.5%. The sequencing input was PBMCs or T cells enriched from blood (not recorded which). The receptors shown here come from a woman aged 40 to 50 with acute COVID-19.

V usage is TRBV20-1 and J usage is TRBJ1-2; D gene uncertain. From germline, CDR1 is DFQATT and CDR2 SNEGSKA (reference sequence). V lost 3 bases and J 6 bases, leaving 17 bases between the germline ends. The CDR3 contains 14 residues. In DNA form, the CDR3 reads TGCAGTGCTAGTCGGAATCGGGAGTTCAATGGCTACACCTTC. Translation gives CSASRNREFNGYTF.

This chain joins TRBV9 and TRBJ2-1; 10 nucleotides line up with TRBD2. Trimming at V came to 3 bases and at J to 5 bases, leaving 11 bases not matched to a gene. Looked up from germline, CDR1 is SGDLS and CDR2 is YYNGEE. CDR3 length equals 17 residues. This CDR3 is CASSGRRSTSGNNEQFF. The CDR3, as DNA: TGTGCCAGCAGCGGTAGAAGGTCCACTAGCGGGAACAATGAGCAGTTCTTC.

V and J are TRBV4-1 and TRBJ1-1; possible D gene TRBD1, 6 bases. Germline lookup yields CDR1 MGHRA and CDR2 YSYEKL. CDR3 size: 19 residues. V lost 0 bases and J lost 3, with 23 bases in between. CDR3 coding DNA: TGCGCCAGCAGCCAAGATGAGAGGGGGTCACACCGGGACGACACTGAAGCTTTCTTT. Translation gives CASSQDERGSHRDDTEAFF.

V gene TRBV7-8 combines with J gene TRBJ1-5; the D gene is possibly TRBD1 (6 bases). Germline V gene data show CDR1 as SGHVS and CDR2 as FQNEAQ. The V gene lost 2 bases and the J gene lost 6 bases, with 23 bases spanning the gap. The CDR3 runs to 18 residues. CDR3 region: CASSLFSTQTGYAQPQHF. CDR3 DNA sequence: TGTGCCAGCAGCTTATTCAGTACGCAAACAGGGTATGCTCAGCCCCAGCATTTT.

This clone has just a few counts. The rearrangement uses TRBV19 and TRBJ2-7, with a possible D match to TRBD1 (6 bases). Trimming left V 4 bases short and J 4 bases short, with 17 bases between. The CDR3 is 15 residues long. Germline loops: CDR1 LNHDA, CDR2 SQIVND (reference sequence). CDR3: CASSTSRDTAYEQYF. The CDR3 DNA sequence: TGTGCCAGTAGTACCTCCCGGGACACCGCTTACGAGCAGTACTTC.

The V call is TRBV5-5, the J call TRBJ1-2, with a weak D call TRBD1 (6 bases). Germline V gene sequence: CDR1 SGHKS, CDR2 YYEKEE (reference sequence). The length of the CDR3 is 16 residues. V gave up 4 bases and J gave up 3 bases, with 19 bases separating them. As DNA, the CDR3 is TGTGCCAGCAGCCTCTCCCCGAGGGGACATTACTATGGCTACACCTTC. Amino acid sequence: CASSLSPRGHYYGYTF.

The V and J genes are TRBV6-5 and TRBJ1-2; maybe TRBD1 (6 bases). This CDR3 spans 12 amino acids. Germline V gives CDR1 MNHEY, CDR2 SVGAGI. V dropped 4 bases and J dropped 7 bases, with 10 bases sitting between them. The CDR3 loop reads CASSSGDAGYTF. For the CDR3, the DNA is TGTGCCAGCAGTTCAGGGGACGCTGGCTACACCTTC.

The rearrangement joins TRBV18 to TRBJ1-2, with a tentative D call TRBD1 (6 bases). The V and J ends lost 6 bases and 3 bases respectively, with 14 bases between them. The CDR3 is 14 residues long. Germline CDR1 is KGHSH and CDR2 is LQKENI. DNA for the CDR3: TGTGCCAGCTCGCAAGAAGGGGGTGACTATGGCTACACCTTC. Translated, it gives CASSQEGGDYGYTF.

The chain carries TRBV7-2 and TRBJ2-7, with 7 bases aligning to TRBD2. After removal of 3 bases from V and 4 bases from J, the junction contained 6 bases not matched to a gene. There are 14 residues in the CDR3. CDR1 is SGHTA, CDR2 FQGNSA, per germline. The CDR3 here is CASSFGLGGYEQYF. The CDR3 coding sequence is TGTGCCAGCAGCTTCGGACTCGGGGGGTACGAGCAGTACTTC.

The chain combines TRBV9 with TRBJ2-1; the match to TRBD2 covers 9 bases. The V and J ends lost 0 bases and 9 bases, in that order; junction bases with no gene match: 4. Germline V gene data show CDR1 as SGDLS and CDR2 as YYNGEE. This CDR3 has 14 amino acids. The CDR3: CASSVGLAELEQFF. CDR3 DNA: TGTGCCAGCAGCGTAGGACTAGCGGAGCTTGAGCAGTTCTTC.

This clone turned up a few times. The chain combines TRBV6-5 with TRBJ2-7, with 8 bases lining up with TRBD1. The CDR3 extends over 14 amino acids. V shed 6 bases, J shed 7 bases, and the junction held 11 bases outside the gene matches. From germline, CDR1 is MNHEY and CDR2 SVGAGI. In nucleotides, the CDR3 is TGTGCCAGCAGGTACCCTGGGACAGGCGGGGAGCAGTACTTC. As protein: CASRYPGTGGEQYF.

The rearrangement uses TRBV3-1 (or the pseudogene TRBV3-2) and TRBJ2-1, with D possibly TRBD2 on 6 matching bases. The CDR3 has 14 amino acids. From germline, CDR1 is LGHDT and CDR2 YNNKEL (reference sequence). Trimming took off 4 bases at V and 6 bases at J, with 13 bases between the two ends. DNA of the CDR3: TGTGCCAGCAGCCCATACACTAGCTCCAATGAGCAGTTCTTC. It yields the protein CASSPYTSSNEQFF.

The chain carries TRBV28 and TRBJ1-1; D is uncertain. This CDR3 has 12 residues. Trimming took off 6 bases at V and 7 bases at J, with 12 bases between the two ends. Germline CDR1 MDHEN, CDR2 SYDVKM. The CDR3 DNA is TGTGCCAGCAGCCCCCGGCGGTTTGAAGCTTTCTTT. Encoded protein: CASSPRRFEAFF.

V gene TRBV18 combines with J gene TRBJ2-7; no firm D call. The CDR3 sequence is 12 residues long. V lost 2 bases and J lost 3, with 5 bases in between. CDR1 is KGHSH, CDR2 LQKENI, per germline. The CDR3 bases are TGTGCCAGCTCACCAGAGTTCTACGAGCAGTACTTC. Translating gives CASSPEFYEQYF.

The J gene is TRBJ1-4, the V gene TRBV6-6; a possible D gene is TRBD1 (6 bases). The CDR3 totals 14 residues. Per germline, CDR1 MNHNY and CDR2 SVGAGI (reference sequence). Trimming removed 0 bases from V and 7 bases from J, with 9 bases in between. The CDR3 coding sequence is TGTGCCAGCAGTTACTCACAGGGCGTTGAAAAACTGTTTTTT. This gives the protein CASSYSQGVEKLFF.

This sequence joins TRBV6-2 or TRBV6-3 and TRBJ1-5, with 7 bases aligning to TRBD1. Germline lookup yields CDR1 MNHEY and CDR2 SVGEGT. The CDR3 loop spans 13 amino acids. Trimming at V came to 5 bases and at J to 9 bases, leaving 7 bases not matched to a gene. The CDR3: CASSTTGSRPQHF. The CDR3, as DNA: TGTGCCAGCAGTACGACAGGGTCCCGGCCCCAGCATTTT.

The chain joins TRBV2 to TRBJ1-5; D gene uncertain. In germline, CDR1 is SNHLY, CDR2 FYNNEI. Trimming stripped 7 bases from V and 1 base from J, with 11 bases between. The CDR3 is made up of 14 amino acids. The CDR3 coding sequence is TGTGCCAGCAAAAGGGAGAGCAGCAATCAGCCCCAGCATTTT. This codes for CASKRESSNQPQHF.

V usage is TRBV15 and J usage is TRBJ1-5, with TRBD1 identical over 7 bases. The CDR3 runs 16 residues. Germline trimming cut 3 bases from V and 0 bases from J; bases unmatched to any gene: 5. Germline V gene sequence: CDR1 LNHNV, CDR2 YYDKDF (reference sequence). This CDR3 reads CATSRGQFYSNQPQHF. In DNA form, the CDR3 reads TGTGCCACCAGCAGGGGACAGTTCTATAGCAATCAGCCCCAGCATTTT.

This chain connects TRBV28 to TRBJ1-4, with unresolved D. Trimming took off 3 bases at V and 8 bases at J, with 13 bases between the two ends. This CDR3 is 14 amino acids long. Germline values: CDR1 MDHEN, CDR2 SYDVKM. CDR3 DNA sequence: TGTGCCAGCAGTTTCAATCTTGGGAGGGAAAAACTGTTTTTT. Encoded protein: CASSFNLGREKLFF.